This T cell receptor (beta chain) emerged from a study of shared clonotypes between healthy human individuals. Germline CDR1 reads ENHRY; CDR2 reads SYGVKD. The CDR3 length is 15 residues. Trimming took 9 bases from V and 4 from J; bases not matched to a gene: 11. Authors' methods: Because ImmunoSEQ provided only junction sequences with no quality scores, the filtering differed. Method: immunoSEQ multiplex PCR; TCRdb's copy keeps in-frame clones and lacks some. V, J and clone size were drawn from that table, and D and trimming were deduced from the DNA. The repertoire consists of some 2,000,000 clones, with 85% to 95% occurring once and the leading ten covering 0.1% to 0.15%. Donors, healthy HIV-negative adults, lacked recent acute infections or vaccinations.

Specimen: naive CD4+ T cells sorted from blood. Subset denoted: CD45RA+ positively selected. The V gene is TRBV10-3, the J gene TRBJ1-5; 8 positions match TRBD1. The receptor was isolated from a man aged 18 to 30 in good health. The CDR3 reads CAIRAGGSSNQPQHF. Here the CDR3 DNA reads TGTGCCATACGGGCAGGGGGCTCCTCTAATCAGCCCCAGCATTTT.